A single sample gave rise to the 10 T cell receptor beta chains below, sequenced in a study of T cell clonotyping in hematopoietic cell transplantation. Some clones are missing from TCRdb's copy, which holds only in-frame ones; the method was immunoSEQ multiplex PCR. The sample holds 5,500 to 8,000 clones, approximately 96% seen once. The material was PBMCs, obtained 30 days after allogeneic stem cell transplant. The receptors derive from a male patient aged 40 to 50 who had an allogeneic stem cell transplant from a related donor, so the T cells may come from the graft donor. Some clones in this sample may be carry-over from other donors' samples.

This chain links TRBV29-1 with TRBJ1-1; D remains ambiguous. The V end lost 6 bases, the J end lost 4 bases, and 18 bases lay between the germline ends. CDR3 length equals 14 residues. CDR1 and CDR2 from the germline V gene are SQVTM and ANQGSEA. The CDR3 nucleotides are TGCAGCGTCCTCCTGGGATATTCGGGCACTGAAGCTTTCTTT. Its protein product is CSVLLGYSGTEAFF.

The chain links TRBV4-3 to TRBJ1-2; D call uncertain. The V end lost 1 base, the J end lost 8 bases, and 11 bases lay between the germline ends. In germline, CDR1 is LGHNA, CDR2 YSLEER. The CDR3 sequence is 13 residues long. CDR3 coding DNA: TGCGCCAGCAGCCAAGTACCTCCGGGAGGCTACACCTTC. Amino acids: CASSQVPPGGYTF.

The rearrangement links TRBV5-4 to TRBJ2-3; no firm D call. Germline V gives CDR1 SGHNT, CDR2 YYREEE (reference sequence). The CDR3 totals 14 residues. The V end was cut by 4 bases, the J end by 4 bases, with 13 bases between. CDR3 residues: CASSPEAGSDTQYF. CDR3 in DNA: TGTGCCAGCAGCCCCGAGGCAGGATCAGATACGCAGTATTTT.

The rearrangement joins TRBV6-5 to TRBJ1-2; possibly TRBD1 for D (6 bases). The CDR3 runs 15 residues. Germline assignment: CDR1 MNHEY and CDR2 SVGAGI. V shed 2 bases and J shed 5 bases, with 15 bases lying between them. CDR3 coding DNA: TGTGCCAGCAGTTACGGCGGGGGCGCCGGGTATGGCTACACCTTC. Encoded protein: CASSYGGGAGYGYTF.

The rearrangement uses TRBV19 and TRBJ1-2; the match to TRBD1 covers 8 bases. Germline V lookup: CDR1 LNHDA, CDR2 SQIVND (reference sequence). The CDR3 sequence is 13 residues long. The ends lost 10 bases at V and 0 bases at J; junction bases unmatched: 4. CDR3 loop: CATRQGSNYGYTF. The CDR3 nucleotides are TGTGCCACTAGACAGGGGTCTAACTATGGCTACACCTTC.

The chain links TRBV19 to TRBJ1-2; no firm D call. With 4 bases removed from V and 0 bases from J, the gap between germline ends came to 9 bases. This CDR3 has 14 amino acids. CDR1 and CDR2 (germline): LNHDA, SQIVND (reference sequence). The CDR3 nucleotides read TGTGCCAGTAGTACAGGAGTCCCTAACTATGGCTACACCTTC. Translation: CASSTGVPNYGYTF.

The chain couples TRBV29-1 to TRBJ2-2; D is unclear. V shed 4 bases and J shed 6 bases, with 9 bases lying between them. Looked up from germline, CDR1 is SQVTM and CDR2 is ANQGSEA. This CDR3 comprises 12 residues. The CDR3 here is CSVGRWAGELFF. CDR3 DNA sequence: TGCAGCGTTGGAAGGTGGGCCGGGGAGCTGTTTTTT.

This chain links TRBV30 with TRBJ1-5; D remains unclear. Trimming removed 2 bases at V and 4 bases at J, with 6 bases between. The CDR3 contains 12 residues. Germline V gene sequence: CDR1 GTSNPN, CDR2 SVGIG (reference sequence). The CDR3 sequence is CAWSTGNQPQHF. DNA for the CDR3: TGTGCCTGGAGTACCGGAAATCAGCCCCAGCATTTT.

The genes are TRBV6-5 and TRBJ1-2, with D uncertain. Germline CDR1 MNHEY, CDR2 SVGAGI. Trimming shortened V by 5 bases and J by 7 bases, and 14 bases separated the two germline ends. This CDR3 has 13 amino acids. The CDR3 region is CASSRGLAGGYTF. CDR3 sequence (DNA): TGTGCCAGCAGTCGCGGGCTCGCGGGTGGCTACACCTTC.

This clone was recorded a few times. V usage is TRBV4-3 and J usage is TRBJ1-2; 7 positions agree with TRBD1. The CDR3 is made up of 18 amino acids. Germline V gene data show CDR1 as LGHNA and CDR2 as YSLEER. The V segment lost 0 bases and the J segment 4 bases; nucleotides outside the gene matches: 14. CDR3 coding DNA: TGCGCCAGCAGCCAAGATTTCGCCAGCGGGACAGCCGGCTATGGCTACACCTTC. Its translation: CASSQDFASGTAGYGYTF.